Sequencing of this T cell receptor beta chain was carried out in a study of T cell responses to AZD1222 COVID-19 vaccine. Assay used: immunoSEQ multiplex PCR; TCRdb lists only in-frame clones, some missing. The sample carries approximately 150,000 clones, more than 85% recorded once. The CDR3 has 16 residues. The V gene lost 0 bases and the J gene lost 2 bases, with 11 bases spanning the gap. In germline, CDR1 is MNHEY, CDR2 SVGAGI. V gene TRBV6-5 combines with J gene TRBJ1-5; no reliable D call. The source of this sequence is an adult who received the AZD1222 COVID-19 vaccine. The source material was peripheral blood, sampled 28 days after the second AZD1222 dose. The chain's CDR3 is CASSYSADWGNQPQHF. The DNA of the CDR3 is TGTGCCAGCAGTTACTCGGCTGACTGGGGCAATCAGCCCCAGCATTTT.